This TCR gamma chain comes out of a study of Vδ1+ human thymocytes. Study findings and constraints: Roughly 22% of thymic delta-chain sequences were Vdelta2, with few Vdelta3, unlike blood Vdelta1+ controls. TRD repertoires were essentially private, unlike widely shared TRG clonotypes. Highly polyclonal TRG and TRD repertoires with Gaussian CDR3 length distributions appeared in thymus.

Sequences come from RNA converted to cDNA by reverse transcription. Multiplex PCR used pooled V-gene forward primers and a constant-region reverse primer to amplify CDR3s. TCRdb re-called the multiplex PCR reads with CATT. The repertoire holds some 11,000 gamma-chain clones, with about 46% as singletons. This CDR3 spans 11 amino acids. CDR1 is GITISATS, CDR2 ISYDGTV, per germline (reference sequence). V gave up 9 bases and J gave up 9 bases; unmatched junction bases: 11. Note on this clone: The antigen remains undetermined.

Alphabeta T cells were depleted, then CD3+ Vdelta1+ Vdelta2- thymocytes were FACS-sorted. Vdelta1+ thymocyte sorts reached between about 96% and 99.6% purity. This clonotype originated in a boy younger than two who had congenital heart surgery. The sequencing input was Vdelta1+ gamma-delta thymocytes from the thymus. The subset here: FACS-sorted CD3+ TCRalphabeta- TCRVdelta1+ TCRVdelta2- thymocytes. The chain uses TRGV9 and TRGJ1 or TRGJ2. Here the CDR3 reads CALRGSGKKLF. CDR3 in DNA: TGTGCCTTGCGGGGCTCTGGTAAGAAACTCTTT.